This T cell receptor beta chain is drawn from a study of a mutant IDH1 vaccine in newly diagnosed glioma. Whole-study context: The treated population exhibited a male proportion of about 60%, a female proportion of roughly 40%, and a mean age of 40.4 years. Beforehand, treatment had been radiotherapy, temozolomide, or both; the majority received both.

In regard to this clone: Its specificity is unknown.

Measured with immunoSEQ multiplex PCR; TCRdb has only the in-frame clones, and not every one. The sample yields tens of thousands of clones, just over 85% seen once. General observations from the study: No link was apparently found between pseudoprogression and changes in top peripheral T cell clonotypes. Overall, about 92% of patients had vaccine-induced immune responses.

Regarding time point: baseline, week 1 (first vaccination visit). The treatment is: pre-vaccination baseline after standard-of-care therapy. The specimen was PBMCs, collected from a glioma patient treated with radiotherapy, temozolomide or both. This sequence originates from a man between 40 and 49 years old with glioma.

The DNA for the CDR3 is TGTGCCAGTAGTAAAGGGCAGGGGACTAGCGAGGGGATCTGGGAGACCCAGTACTTC. Its translation is CASSKGQGTSEGIWETQYF. The V and J genes are TRBV19 and TRBJ2-5, with 10 bases matching TRBD2. The junction had 19 bases not matched to a gene; V was cut back by 4 bases and J by 5 bases. Germline V gene sequence: CDR1 LNHDA, CDR2 SQIVND (reference sequence). The CDR3 contains 19 residues.